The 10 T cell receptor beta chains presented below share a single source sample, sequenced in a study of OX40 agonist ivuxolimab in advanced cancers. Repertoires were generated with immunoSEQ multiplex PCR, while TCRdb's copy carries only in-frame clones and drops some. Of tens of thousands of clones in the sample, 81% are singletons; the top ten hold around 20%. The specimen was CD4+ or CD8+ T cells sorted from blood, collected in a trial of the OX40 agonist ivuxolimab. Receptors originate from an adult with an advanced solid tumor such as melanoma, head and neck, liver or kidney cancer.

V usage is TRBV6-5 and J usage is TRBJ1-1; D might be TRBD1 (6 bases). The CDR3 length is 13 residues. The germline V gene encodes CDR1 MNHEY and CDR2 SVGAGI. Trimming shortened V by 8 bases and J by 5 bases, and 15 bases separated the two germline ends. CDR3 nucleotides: TGTGCCAGCCGCGGGGGCGGGTTTACTGAAGCTTTCTTT. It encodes CASRGGGFTEAFF.

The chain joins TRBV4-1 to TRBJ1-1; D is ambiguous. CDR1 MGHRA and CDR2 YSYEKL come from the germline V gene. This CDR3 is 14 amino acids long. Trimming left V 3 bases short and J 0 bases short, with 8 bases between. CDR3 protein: CASSHIFMNTEAFF. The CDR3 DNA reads TGCGCCAGCAGCCACATATTCATGAACACTGAAGCTTTCTTT.

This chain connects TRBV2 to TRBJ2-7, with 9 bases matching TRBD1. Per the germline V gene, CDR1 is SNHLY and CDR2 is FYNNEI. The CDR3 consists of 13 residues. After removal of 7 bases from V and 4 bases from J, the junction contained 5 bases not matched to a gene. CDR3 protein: CASNLGQGYEQYF. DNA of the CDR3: TGTGCCAGCAACCTGGGACAGGGTTACGAGCAGTACTTC.

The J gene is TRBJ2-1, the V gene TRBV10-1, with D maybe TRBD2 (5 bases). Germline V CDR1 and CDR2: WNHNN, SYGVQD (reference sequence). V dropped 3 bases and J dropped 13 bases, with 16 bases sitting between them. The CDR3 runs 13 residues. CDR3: CASSEEPLASQFF. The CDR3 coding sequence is TGCGCCAGCAGTGAAGAGCCTCTAGCCTCCCAGTTCTTC.

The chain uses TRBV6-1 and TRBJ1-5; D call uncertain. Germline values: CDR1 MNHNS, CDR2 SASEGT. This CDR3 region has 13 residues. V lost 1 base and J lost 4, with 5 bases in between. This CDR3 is CASSEGYNQPQHF. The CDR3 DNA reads TGTGCCAGCAGTGAAGGCTATAATCAGCCCCAGCATTTT.

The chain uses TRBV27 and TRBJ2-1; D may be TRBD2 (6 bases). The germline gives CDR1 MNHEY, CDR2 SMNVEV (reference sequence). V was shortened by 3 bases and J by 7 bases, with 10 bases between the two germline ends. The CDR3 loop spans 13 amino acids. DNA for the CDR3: TGTGCCAGCAGTTTCGAACTAGCTAATGAGCAGTTCTTC. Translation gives CASSFELANEQFF.

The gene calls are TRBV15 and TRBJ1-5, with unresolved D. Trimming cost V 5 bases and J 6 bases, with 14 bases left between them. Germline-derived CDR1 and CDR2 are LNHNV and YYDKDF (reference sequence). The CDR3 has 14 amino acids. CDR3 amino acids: CATSASTLAQPQHF. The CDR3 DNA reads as TGTGCCACCAGCGCGAGCACACTGGCTCAGCCCCAGCATTTT.

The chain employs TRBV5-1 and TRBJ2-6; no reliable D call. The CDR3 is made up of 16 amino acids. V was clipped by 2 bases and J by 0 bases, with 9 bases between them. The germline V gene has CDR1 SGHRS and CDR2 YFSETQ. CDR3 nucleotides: TGCGCCAGCAGCTTTAAGGTAAACTCTGGGGCCAACGTCCTGACTTTC. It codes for CASSFKVNSGANVLTF.

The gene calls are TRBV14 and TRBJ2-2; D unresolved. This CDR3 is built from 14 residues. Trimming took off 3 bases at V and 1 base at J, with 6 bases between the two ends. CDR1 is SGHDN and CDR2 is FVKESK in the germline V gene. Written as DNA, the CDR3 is TGTGCCAGCAGCCATTACGGGAACACCGGGGAGCTGTTTTTT. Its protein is CASSHYGNTGELFF.

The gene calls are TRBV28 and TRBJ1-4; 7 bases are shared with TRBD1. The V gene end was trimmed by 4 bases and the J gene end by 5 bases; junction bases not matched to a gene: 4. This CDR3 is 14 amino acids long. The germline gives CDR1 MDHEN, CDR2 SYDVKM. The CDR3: CASSSGTENEKLFF. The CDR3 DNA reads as TGTGCCAGCAGTTCTGGGACAGAAAATGAAAAACTGTTTTTT.